The clone carrying this TCR beta chain came up a few times. Relying on iRepertoire HTBI primers and Arm-PCR of CDR3 regions, the team built TCR beta libraries. One entry per CDR3 protein, called by TCRdb with MiXCR from the multiplex PCR reads. This repertoire shows fewer than 600,000 distinct CDR3 sequences, under 25% found once; its top ten account for roughly 13%. These data belong to a study of regulatory T cells in long-lasting Graves disease. Deletions cut 6 bases from V and 5 bases from J, with 11 bases between. CDR1 MNHNS and CDR2 SASEGT come from the germline V gene. The CDR3 covers 13 residues. The time point here: persistent/refractory GD, antithyroid drugs over 5 years with positive TRAb. The TCR library was made from RNA extracted from PBMCs. As a group, patients came from one endocrinology department in Xi'an, China.

This rearrangement joins TRBV6-1 to TRBJ1-5; D is uncertain. This sample comprised peripheral blood mononuclear cells (PBMCs), obtained when the disease was refractory, from a patient treated with antithyroid drugs. The sequence came from a female donor with Graves disease. The CDR3 sequence is CASREPGHQPQHF. In nucleotides, the CDR3 is TGTGCCAGCAGGGAGCCTGGCCATCAGCCCCAGCATTTT.